This T cell receptor (beta chain) originates from a study of blood T cells in healthy people across ages. Findings of the study overall: No conclusive comparison of naive versus antigen-experienced cells was possible with unsorted PBMCs. As age increased, TCR beta diversity per million T cells fell in a roughly linear fashion.

Primed by a sample-barcoded 5' primer and a J-beta primer mix, a second PCR proceeded for roughly 7 to 11 cycles. A template-switch adaptor that had 12 random nucleotides put a tag on each cDNA molecule. MiXCR, applied by TCRdb to the 5' RACE reads, yields one record per CDR3 protein. The sample holds about 1,000,000 distinct CDR3 sequences, roughly 45% seen once. This clonotype was picked up a small number of times. Its specificity is unknown. Peripheral blood samples of 9 to 10 milliliters were drawn from each donor. The J segment lost 6 bases and the V segment lost 4 bases, leaving 12 bases of the junction unmatched. Germline V gene sequence: CDR1 SGHDN, CDR2 FVKESK. The CDR3 extends over 17 amino acids.

The TCR comes from a woman aged 55 to 70 in good health. This sequence joins TRBV14 and TRBJ2-4; TRBD2 aligns across 10 bases. The specimen was blood. CDR3 sequence: CASSPETFASGRNIQYF. CDR3 sequence (DNA): TGTGCCAGCAGCCCTGAGACCTTTGCTAGCGGGAGAAACATTCAGTACTTC.